These 22 T cell receptor beta chains were all obtained from the same sample, sequenced in a study of T cell changes during pregnancy in multiple sclerosis. Sequenced by immunoSEQ multiplex PCR; TCRdb stores in-frame clones only, minus some. Here the sample spans about 73,000 clones, roughly 90% being singletons. Material: peripheral blood, obtained after pregnancy. The origin of the receptors is a female donor in good health, enrolled as a control in a pregnancy study.

This clone was counted once. V is TRBV6-5 and J is TRBJ2-7, with D hard to call. Germline CDR1 is MNHEY and CDR2 is SVGAGI. Deletions cut 6 bases from V and 6 bases from J, with 15 bases between. CDR3 size: 13 residues. CDR3 sequence (DNA): TGTGCCAGCAGCCCCTTAGTTGGGCTCGAGCAGTACTTC. This sequence encodes CASSPLVGLEQYF.

The chain links TRBV10-2 to TRBJ1-6; TRBD1 matches 11 bases. This CDR3 contains 16 residues. The ends lost 6 bases at V and 8 bases at J; junction bases unmatched: 9. Germline CDR1 WSHSY, CDR2 SAAADI. The CDR3 is CASSRTGGFGDSPLHF. The CDR3 DNA is TGCGCCAGCAGCCGGACAGGGGGCTTTGGTGATTCACCCCTCCACTTT.

This chain uses TRBV30 with TRBJ1-2; no firm D call. V was cut by 5 bases and J by 8 bases, with 12 bases left in between. There are 11 residues in the CDR3. Germline V lookup: CDR1 GTSNPN, CDR2 SVGIG (reference sequence). CDR3 nucleotides: TGTGCCTGGTTCCGGACGGGGGGCTACACCTTC. Encoded protein: CAWFRTGGYTF.

The chain links TRBV9 to TRBJ2-3; 8 bases match TRBD2. J was trimmed by 2 bases and V by 0 bases; bases with no gene match: 5. This CDR3 comprises 16 residues. Germline assignment: CDR1 SGDLS and CDR2 YYNGEE. CDR3 loop: CASSVGLAGHTDTQYF. CDR3 nucleotide sequence: TGTGCCAGCAGCGTAGGGCTAGCGGGCCACACAGATACGCAGTATTTT.

To note about this clone: Other nucleotide sequences from this sample produce the same CDR3. J is TRBJ1-2 and V is TRBV10-3; D remains ambiguous. The CDR3 is 12 amino acids. The V gene's germline CDR1 is ENHRY and CDR2 SYGVKD. V lost 3 bases to trimming and J lost 8 bases, with 10 bases between them. CDR3 bases: TGTGCCATCAGTGAATCGGCGGGGGGCTACACCTTC. Translated, it gives CAISESAGGYTF.

This rearrangement joins TRBV19 to TRBJ1-3; 7 positions agree with TRBD1. Germline CDR1 and CDR2: LNHDA and SQIVND (reference sequence). With 5 bases clipped from V and 4 bases from J, the junction kept 8 bases outside the gene matches. This CDR3 contains 15 residues. The CDR3 nucleotides read TGTGCCAGTAGTGAGGGGGCCGCTGAAGGAAACACCATATATTTT. Its translation is CASSEGAAEGNTIYF.

The chain carries TRBV14 and TRBJ1-3, with a weak D call TRBD1 (5 bases). The V gene lost 1 base and the J gene lost 2 bases, with 9 bases spanning the gap. CDR1 is SGHDN and CDR2 is FVKESK in the germline V gene. CDR3 length: 15 amino acids. CDR3 sequence (DNA): TGTGCCAGCAGCCAAGGTGGGGCAGCTGGAAACACCATATATTTT. Protein: CASSQGGAAGNTIYF.

The chain employs TRBV9 and TRBJ2-6; TRBD2 matches at 9 bases. The CDR3 contains 15 residues. Germline-derived CDR1 and CDR2 are SGDLS and YYNGEE. J lost 0 bases, V lost 6 bases, and 1 base had no gene match. CDR3 protein: CASTSGDSGANVLTF. The CDR3 bases are TGTGCCAGCACTAGCGGGGACTCTGGGGCCAACGTCCTGACTTTC.

Only a few counts were recorded for this clone. The chain employs TRBV5-6 and TRBJ1-2, with no clear D. The CDR3 runs to 14 residues. Trimming took 0 bases from V and 7 from J, leaving 13 bases between them. The germline V gene has CDR1 SGHDT and CDR2 YYEEEE. CDR3 loop: CASSLVQTGGGYTF. CDR3 sequence (DNA): TGTGCCAGCAGCTTGGTCCAAACGGGTGGTGGCTACACCTTC.

This rearrangement joins TRBV19 to TRBJ1-5; D not certain. The CDR3 length is 15 residues. V lost 5 bases to trimming and J lost 1 base, with 12 bases between them. Germline V lookup: CDR1 LNHDA, CDR2 SQIVND (reference sequence). The CDR3 spells CASSVALASNQPQHF. The CDR3 bases are TGTGCCAGTAGTGTGGCCCTGGCCAGCAATCAGCCCCAGCATTTT. The variable domain in full, with the rest retrieved from reference TRBV19 and TRBJ1-5, is DGGITQSPKYLFRKEGQNVTLSCEQNLNHDAMYWYRQDPGQGLRLIYYSQIVNDFQKGDIAEGYSVSREKKESFPLTVTSAQKNPTAFYLCASSVALASNQPQHFGDGTRLSIL.

The chain recombines TRBV7-2 with TRBJ1-4, with D maybe TRBD1 (5 bases). From germline, CDR1 is SGHTA and CDR2 FQGNSA. Trimming took 5 bases from V and 2 from J, leaving 9 bases between them. This CDR3 is 14 amino acids long. CDR3: CASSPAGTNEKLFF. CDR3 nucleotide sequence: TGTGCCAGCAGCCCGGCAGGGACTAATGAAAAACTGTTTTTT.

This chain links TRBV9 with TRBJ2-5; D gene ambiguous. CDR1 SGDLS and CDR2 YYNGEE come from the germline V gene. V lost 0 bases and J lost 5, with 11 bases in between. The CDR3 runs to 14 residues. Written as DNA, the CDR3 is TGTGCCAGCAGCGTAGGTGTCCGCGCGGAGACCCAGTACTTC. Its translation: CASSVGVRAETQYF.

CDR3 protein: CASSIRRFGGNTEAFF. The CDR3 region has the DNA TGTGCCAGTAGTATAAGGCGGTTCGGAGGGAACACTGAAGCTTTCTTT. J is TRBJ1-1 and V is TRBV19; no clear D. Germline V gene lookup returns CDR1 LNHDA and CDR2 SQIVND (reference sequence). V lost 2 bases and J 1 base, leaving 14 bases between the germline ends. The CDR3 has 16 amino acids.

This chain links TRBV7-8 with TRBJ2-5, with 9 bases identical to TRBD2. The CDR3 has 17 residues. J was trimmed by 6 bases and V by 5 bases; bases with no gene match: 16. Germline lookup yields CDR1 SGHVS and CDR2 FQNEAQ. The CDR3: CASSTQNLAGDRKTQYF. CDR3 sequence (DNA): TGTGCCAGCAGCACCCAAAATTTAGCGGGAGACAGGAAGACCCAGTACTTC.

This rearrangement joins TRBV7-6 to TRBJ2-7; TRBD2 agrees at 11 bases. The CDR3 consists of 21 residues. V shed 2 bases and J 5 bases; nucleotides not matched to a gene: 23. Germline lookup yields CDR1 SGHVS and CDR2 FNYEAQ. The CDR3 protein is CASSLIGPSGRLPAFVDEQYF. For the CDR3, the DNA is TGTGCCAGCAGCTTAATAGGGCCTAGCGGGAGGCTTCCAGCATTTGTCGACGAGCAGTACTTC.

The chain has TRBV15 and TRBJ2-5, with TRBD1 as a possible D gene (5 bases). Trimming stripped 1 base from V and 7 bases from J, with 13 bases between. The CDR3 is 14 amino acids. From germline, CDR1 is LNHNV and CDR2 YYDKDF (reference sequence). The CDR3 coding sequence is TGTGCCACCAGCAGAGTTGTGCAGGGCCCGACCCAGTACTTC. Protein: CATSRVVQGPTQYF.

The chain carries TRBV6-1 and TRBJ2-1; D is perhaps TRBD2 (6 bases). Trimming cost V 4 bases and J 0 bases, with 10 bases left between them. This CDR3 region has 15 residues. CDR1 and CDR2 from the germline V gene are MNHNS and SASEGT. Here the CDR3 reads CASSGRGNSYNEQFF. CDR3 coding DNA: TGTGCCAGCAGTGGCCGGGGGAACTCCTACAATGAGCAGTTCTTC.

This clone turned up a few times. This chain uses TRBV6-1 with TRBJ1-4; 7 bases map to TRBD1. The germline V gene encodes CDR1 MNHNS and CDR2 SASEGT. This CDR3 has 14 residues. With V trimmed by 4 bases and J by 7 bases, 6 bases remained unmatched. CDR3 sequence (DNA): TGTGCCAGCAGTGTAGGGGACAGCACTGAAAAACTGTTTTTT. Translated: CASSVGDSTEKLFF.

The rearrangement uses TRBV9 and TRBJ2-1; TRBD1 might be the D (5 bases). Germline CDR1 is SGDLS and CDR2 is YYNGEE. V was shortened by 3 bases and J by 0 bases, with 10 bases between the two germline ends. CDR3 size: 15 residues. The CDR3 DNA reads TGTGCCAGCAGCGGGGGCCAAAGCTCCTACAATGAGCAGTTCTTC. This gives the protein CASSGGQSSYNEQFF. Together with reference TRBV9 and TRBJ2-1, the CDR3 gives the full variable domain: DSGVTQTPKHLITATGQRVTLRCSPRSGDLSVYWYQQSLDQGLQFLIQYYNGEERAKGNILERFSAQQFPDLHSELNLSSLELGDSALYFCASSGGQSSYNEQFFGPGTRLTVL.

The chain recombines TRBV18 with TRBJ1-1; perhaps TRBD1 as D (6 bases). CDR1 is KGHSH, CDR2 LQKENI, per germline. Trimming took off 1 base at V and 5 bases at J, with 20 bases between the two ends. This CDR3 is built from 17 residues. In nucleotides, the CDR3 is TGTGCCAGCTCACCACGTACAAAACAGGGAAGGAGGACTGAAGCTTTCTTT. Amino acids: CASSPRTKQGRRTEAFF.

The CDR3 spells CASSGFLRFPIKGSPLHF. CDR3 DNA sequence: TGTGCCAGCAGCGGATTCCTCAGGTTCCCGATTAAAGGTTCACCCCTCCACTTT. The chain recombines TRBV5-6 with TRBJ1-6, with D unclear. Per germline, CDR1 SGHDT and CDR2 YYEEEE. This CDR3 has 18 residues. V was pared by 4 bases and J by 9 bases, with 26 bases between.

The rearrangement joins TRBV5-4 to TRBJ2-7; 10 nucleotides align to TRBD1. The V segment lost 5 bases and the J segment 2 bases; nucleotides outside the gene matches: 4. Looked up from germline, CDR1 is SGHNT and CDR2 is YYREEE (reference sequence). The CDR3 has 14 amino acids. Here the CDR3 reads CASRDRGGPYEQYF. For the CDR3, the DNA is TGTGCCAGCAGGGACAGGGGGGGACCCTACGAGCAGTACTTC. Drawing the rest from reference TRBV5-4 and TRBJ2-7, the complete variable domain is ETGVTQSPTHLIKTRGQQVTLRCSSQSGHNTVSWYQQALGQGPQFIFQYYREEENGRGNFPPRFSGLQFPNYSSELNVNALELDDSALYLCASRDRGGPYEQYFGPGTRLTVT.